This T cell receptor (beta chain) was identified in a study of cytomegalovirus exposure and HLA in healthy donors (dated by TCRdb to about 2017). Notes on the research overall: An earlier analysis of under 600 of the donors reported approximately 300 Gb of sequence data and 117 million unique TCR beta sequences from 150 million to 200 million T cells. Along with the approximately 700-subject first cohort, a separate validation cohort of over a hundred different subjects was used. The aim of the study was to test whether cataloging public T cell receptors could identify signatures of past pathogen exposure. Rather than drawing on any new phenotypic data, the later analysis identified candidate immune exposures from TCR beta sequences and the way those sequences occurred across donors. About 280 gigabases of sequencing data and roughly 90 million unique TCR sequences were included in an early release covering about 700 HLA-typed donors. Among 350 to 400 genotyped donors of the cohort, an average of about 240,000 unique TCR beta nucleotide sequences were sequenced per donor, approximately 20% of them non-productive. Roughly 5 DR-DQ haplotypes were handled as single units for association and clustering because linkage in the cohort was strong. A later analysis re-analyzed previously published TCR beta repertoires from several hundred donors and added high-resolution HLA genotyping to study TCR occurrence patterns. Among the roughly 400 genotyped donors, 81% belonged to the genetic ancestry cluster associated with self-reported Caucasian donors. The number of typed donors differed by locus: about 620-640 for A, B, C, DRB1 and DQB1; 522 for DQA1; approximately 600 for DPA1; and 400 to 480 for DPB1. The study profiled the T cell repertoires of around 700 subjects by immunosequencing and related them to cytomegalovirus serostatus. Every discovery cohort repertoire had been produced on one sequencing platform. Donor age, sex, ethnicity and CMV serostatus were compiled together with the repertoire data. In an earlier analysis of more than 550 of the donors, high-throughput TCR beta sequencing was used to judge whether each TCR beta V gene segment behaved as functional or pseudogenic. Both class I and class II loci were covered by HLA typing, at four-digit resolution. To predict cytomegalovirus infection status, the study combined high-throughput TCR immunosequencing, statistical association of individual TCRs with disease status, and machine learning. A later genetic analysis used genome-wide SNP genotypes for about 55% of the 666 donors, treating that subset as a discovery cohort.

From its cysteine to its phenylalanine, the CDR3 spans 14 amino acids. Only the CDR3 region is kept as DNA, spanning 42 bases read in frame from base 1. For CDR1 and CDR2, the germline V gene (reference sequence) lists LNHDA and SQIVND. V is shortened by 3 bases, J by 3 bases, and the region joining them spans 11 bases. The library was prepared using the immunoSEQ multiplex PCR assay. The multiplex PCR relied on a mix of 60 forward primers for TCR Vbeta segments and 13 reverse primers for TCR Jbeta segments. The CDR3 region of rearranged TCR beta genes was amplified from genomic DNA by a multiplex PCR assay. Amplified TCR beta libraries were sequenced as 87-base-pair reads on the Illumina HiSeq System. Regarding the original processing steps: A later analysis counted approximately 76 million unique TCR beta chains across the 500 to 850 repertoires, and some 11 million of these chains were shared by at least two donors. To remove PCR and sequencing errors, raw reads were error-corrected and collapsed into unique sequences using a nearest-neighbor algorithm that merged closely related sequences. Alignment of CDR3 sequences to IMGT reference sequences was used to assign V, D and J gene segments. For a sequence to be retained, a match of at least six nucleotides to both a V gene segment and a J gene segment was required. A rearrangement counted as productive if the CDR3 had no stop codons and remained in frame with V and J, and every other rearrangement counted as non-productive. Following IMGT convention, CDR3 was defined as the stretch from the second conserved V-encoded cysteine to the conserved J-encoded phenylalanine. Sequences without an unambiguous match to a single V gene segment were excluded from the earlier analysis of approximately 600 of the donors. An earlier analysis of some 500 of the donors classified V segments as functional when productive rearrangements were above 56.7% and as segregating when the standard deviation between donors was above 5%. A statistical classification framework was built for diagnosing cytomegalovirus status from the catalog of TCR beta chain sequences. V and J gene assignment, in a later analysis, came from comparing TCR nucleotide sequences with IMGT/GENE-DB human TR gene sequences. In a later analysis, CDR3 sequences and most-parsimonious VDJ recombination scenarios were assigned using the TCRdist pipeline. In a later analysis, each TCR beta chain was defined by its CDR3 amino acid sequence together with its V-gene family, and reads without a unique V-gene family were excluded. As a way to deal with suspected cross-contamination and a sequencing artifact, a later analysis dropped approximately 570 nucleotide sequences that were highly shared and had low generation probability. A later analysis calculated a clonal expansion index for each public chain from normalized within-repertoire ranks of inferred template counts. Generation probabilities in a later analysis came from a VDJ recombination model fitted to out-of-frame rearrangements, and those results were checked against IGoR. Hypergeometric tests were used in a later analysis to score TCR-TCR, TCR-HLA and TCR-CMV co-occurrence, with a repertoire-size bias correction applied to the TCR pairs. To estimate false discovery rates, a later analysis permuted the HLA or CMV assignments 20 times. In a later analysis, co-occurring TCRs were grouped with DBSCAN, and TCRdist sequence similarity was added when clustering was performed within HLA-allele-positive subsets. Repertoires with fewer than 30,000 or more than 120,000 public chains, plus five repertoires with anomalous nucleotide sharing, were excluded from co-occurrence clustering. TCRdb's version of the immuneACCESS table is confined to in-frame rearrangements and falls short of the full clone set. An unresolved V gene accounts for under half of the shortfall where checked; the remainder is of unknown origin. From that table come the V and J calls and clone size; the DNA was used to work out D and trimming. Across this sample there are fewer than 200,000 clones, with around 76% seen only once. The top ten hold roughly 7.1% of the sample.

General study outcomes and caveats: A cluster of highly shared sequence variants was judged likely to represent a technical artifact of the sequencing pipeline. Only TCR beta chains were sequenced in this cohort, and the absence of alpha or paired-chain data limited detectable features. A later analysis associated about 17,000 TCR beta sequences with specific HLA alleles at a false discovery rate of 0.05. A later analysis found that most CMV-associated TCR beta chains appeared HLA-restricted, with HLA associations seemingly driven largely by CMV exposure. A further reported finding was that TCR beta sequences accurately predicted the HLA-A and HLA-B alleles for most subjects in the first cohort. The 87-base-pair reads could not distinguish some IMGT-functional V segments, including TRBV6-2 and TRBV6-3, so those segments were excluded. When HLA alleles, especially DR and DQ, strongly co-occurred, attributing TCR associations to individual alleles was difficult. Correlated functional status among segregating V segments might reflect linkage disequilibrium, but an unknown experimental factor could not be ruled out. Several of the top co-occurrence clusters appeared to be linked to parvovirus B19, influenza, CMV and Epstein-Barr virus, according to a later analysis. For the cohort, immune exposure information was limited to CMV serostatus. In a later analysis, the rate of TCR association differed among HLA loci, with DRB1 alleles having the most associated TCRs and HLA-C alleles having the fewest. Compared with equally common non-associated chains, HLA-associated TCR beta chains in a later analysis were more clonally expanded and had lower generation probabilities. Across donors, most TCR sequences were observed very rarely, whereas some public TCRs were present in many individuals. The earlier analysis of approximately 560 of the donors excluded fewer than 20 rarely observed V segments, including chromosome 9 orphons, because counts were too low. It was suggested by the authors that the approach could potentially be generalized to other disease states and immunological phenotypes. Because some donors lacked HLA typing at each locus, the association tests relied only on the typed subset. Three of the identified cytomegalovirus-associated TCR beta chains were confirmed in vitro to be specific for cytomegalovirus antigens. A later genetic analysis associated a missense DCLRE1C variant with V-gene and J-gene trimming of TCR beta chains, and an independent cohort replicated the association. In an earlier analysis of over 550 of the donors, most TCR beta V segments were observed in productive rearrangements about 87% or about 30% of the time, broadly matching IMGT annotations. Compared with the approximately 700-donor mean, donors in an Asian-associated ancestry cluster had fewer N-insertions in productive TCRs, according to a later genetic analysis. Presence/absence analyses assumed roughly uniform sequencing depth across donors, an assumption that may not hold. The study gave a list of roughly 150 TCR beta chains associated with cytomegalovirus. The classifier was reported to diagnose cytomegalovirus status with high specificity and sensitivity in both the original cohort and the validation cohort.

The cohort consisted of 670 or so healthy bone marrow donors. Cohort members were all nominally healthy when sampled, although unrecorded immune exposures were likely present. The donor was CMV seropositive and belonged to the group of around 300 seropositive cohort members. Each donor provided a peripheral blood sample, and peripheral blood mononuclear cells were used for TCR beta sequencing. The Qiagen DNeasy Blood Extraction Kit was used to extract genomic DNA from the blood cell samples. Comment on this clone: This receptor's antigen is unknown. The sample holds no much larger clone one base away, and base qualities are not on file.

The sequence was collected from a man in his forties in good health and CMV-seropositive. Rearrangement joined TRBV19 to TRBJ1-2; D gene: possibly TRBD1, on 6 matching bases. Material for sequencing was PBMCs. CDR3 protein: CASSILNRDYGYTF. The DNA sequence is TGTGCCAGTAGTATTTTGAACAGGGACTATGGCTACACCTTC. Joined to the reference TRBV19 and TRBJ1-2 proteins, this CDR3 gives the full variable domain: DGGITQSPKYLFRKEGQNVTLSCEQNLNHDAMYWYRQDPGQGLRLIYYSQIVNDFQKGDIAEGYSVSREKKESFPLTVTSAQKNPTAFYLCASSILNRDYGYTFGSGTRLTVV.